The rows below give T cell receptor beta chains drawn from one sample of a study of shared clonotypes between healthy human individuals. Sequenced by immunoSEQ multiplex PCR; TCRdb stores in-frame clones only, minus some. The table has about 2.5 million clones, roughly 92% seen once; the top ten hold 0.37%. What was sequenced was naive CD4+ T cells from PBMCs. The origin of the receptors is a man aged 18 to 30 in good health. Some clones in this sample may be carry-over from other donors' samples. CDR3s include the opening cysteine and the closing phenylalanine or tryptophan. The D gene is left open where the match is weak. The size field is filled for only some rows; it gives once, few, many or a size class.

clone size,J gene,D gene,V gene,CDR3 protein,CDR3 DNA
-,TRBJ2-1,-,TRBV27,CASSFEFRVWTNEQFF,TGTGCCAGCAGTTTCGAATTCCGGGTTTGGACCAATGAGCAGTTCTTC
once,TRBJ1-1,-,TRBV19,CASSIRGPTEAFF,TGTGCCAGTAGTATACGGGGCCCCACTGAAGCTTTCTTT
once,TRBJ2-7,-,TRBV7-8,CASSYGGSTGQYF,TGTGCCAGCAGCTACGGGGGATCGACTGGGCAGTACTTC
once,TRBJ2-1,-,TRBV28,CASSFLTPNEQFF,TGTGCCAGCAGTTTCTTGACTCCTAATGAGCAGTTCTTC
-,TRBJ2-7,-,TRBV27,CASSFLPGVEQYF,TGTGCCAGCAGTTTCCTCCCCGGGGTCGAGCAGTACTTC
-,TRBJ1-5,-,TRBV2,CASTRTPGRISNQPQHF,TGTGCCAGCACTCGGACACCGGGCCGTATTTCCAATCAGCCCCAGCATTTT
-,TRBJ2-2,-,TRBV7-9,CASSLPHTGELFF,TGTGCCAGCAGCTTACCCCACACCGGGGAGCTGTTTTTT
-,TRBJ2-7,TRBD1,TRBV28,CASSSGTGKREQYF,TGTGCCAGCAGCTCCGGGACAGGTAAACGCGAGCAGTACTTC
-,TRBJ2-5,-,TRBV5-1,CASSLFSTGILQETQYF,TGCGCCAGCAGCCTCTTTTCCACAGGGATTCTACAAGAGACCCAGTACTTC
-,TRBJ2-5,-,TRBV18,CASSRDAFQETQYF,TGTGCCAGCTCACGAGACGCATTCCAAGAGACCCAGTACTTC
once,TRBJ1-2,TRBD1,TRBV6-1,CASSNTGTVPYGYTF,TGTGCCAGCAGCAATACCGGGACAGTACCTTATGGCTACACCTTC
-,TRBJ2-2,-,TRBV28,CASSLEGTGELFF,TGTGCCAGCAGTTTGGAGGGTACCGGGGAGCTGTTTTTT
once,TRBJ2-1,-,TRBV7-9,CASSPGGDGYNEQFF,TGTGCCAGCAGCCCGGGCGGGGACGGGTACAATGAGCAGTTCTTC
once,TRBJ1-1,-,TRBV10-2,CASSLQENTEAFF,TGCGCCAGCAGCCTCCAGGAGAACACTGAAGCTTTCTTT
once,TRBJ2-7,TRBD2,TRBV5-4,CASSLDLAGADEQYF,TGTGCCAGCAGCTTGGATCTAGCGGGGGCCGACGAGCAGTACTTC
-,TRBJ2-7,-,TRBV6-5,CASSPSDGSGWEQYF,TGTGCCAGCAGTCCGTCGGACGGAAGTGGGTGGGAGCAGTACTTC
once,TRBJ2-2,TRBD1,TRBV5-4,CASSDPGQGANTGELFF,TGTGCCAGCAGCGACCCGGGACAGGGCGCGAACACCGGGGAGCTGTTTTTT
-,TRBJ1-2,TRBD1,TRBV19,CASNSRGPRHGYTF,TGTGCCAGTAATTCGAGGGGGCCGAGACATGGCTACACCTTC
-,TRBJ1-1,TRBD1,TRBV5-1,CASSAGQGASLEAFF,TGCGCCAGCAGCGCGGGACAGGGGGCGTCTCTTGAAGCTTTCTTT
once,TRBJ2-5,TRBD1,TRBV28,CASSSPGTGDQETQYF,TGTGCCAGCAGTTCCCCCGGGACAGGGGACCAAGAGACCCAGTACTTC
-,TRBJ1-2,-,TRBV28,CASSPYASSYTF,TGTGCCAGCAGCCCCTACGCGTCTTCCTACACCTTC
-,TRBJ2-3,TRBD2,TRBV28,CASSAYTSGIDTQYF,TGTGCCAGCAGTGCCTACACTAGCGGGATAGATACGCAGTATTTT
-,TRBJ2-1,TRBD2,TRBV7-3,CASSPRWGLAGNNEQFF,TGTGCCAGCAGCCCCCGGTGGGGACTAGCGGGTAACAATGAGCAGTTCTTC
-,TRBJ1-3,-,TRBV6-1,CASSKMGTSGNTIYF,TGTGCCAGCAGTAAAATGGGAACCTCTGGAAACACCATATATTTT
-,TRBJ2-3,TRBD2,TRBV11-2,CASSSGLAGGRGTDTQYF,TGTGCCAGCAGCTCCGGACTAGCGGGAGGGCGCGGCACAGATACGCAGTATTTT
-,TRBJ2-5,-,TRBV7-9,CASTTRVQETQYF,TGTGCCTCAACCACACGGGTCCAAGAGACCCAGTACTTC
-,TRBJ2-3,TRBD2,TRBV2,CASSLTSGRLADTQYF,TGTGCCAGCAGCTTAACTAGCGGGAGACTGGCAGATACGCAGTATTTT
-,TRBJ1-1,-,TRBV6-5,CASSRGRGDTEAFF,TGTGCCAGCAGTCGCGGTAGGGGGGACACTGAAGCTTTCTTT
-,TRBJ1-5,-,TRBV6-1,CASSEVWGNQPQHF,TGTGCCAGCAGTGAAGTGTGGGGGAATCAGCCCCAGCATTTT
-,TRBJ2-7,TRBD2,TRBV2,CASKTGTSGHYEQYF,TGTGCCAGCAAAACCGGGACTAGCGGCCACTACGAGCAGTACTTC
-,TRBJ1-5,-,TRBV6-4,CASSPGPGDQPQHF,TGTGCCAGCAGCCCCGGGCCGGGTGATCAGCCCCAGCATTTT
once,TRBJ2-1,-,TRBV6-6,CASTIPPRNEQFF,TGTGCCAGCACCATACCCCCGAGGAATGAGCAGTTCTTC
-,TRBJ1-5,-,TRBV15,CATSRDRAGRSPQHF,TGTGCCACCAGCAGAGATAGGGCGGGACGCTCGCCCCAGCATTTT
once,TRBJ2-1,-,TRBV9,CASSVVDRFSYNEQFF,TGTGCCAGCAGCGTAGTAGATCGGTTCTCCTACAATGAGCAGTTCTTC
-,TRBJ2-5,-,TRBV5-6,CASSLARIGDQYF,TGTGCCAGCAGCTTGGCGCGTATTGGGGACCAGTACTTC
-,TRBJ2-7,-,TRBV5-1,CASSSQGYEQYF,TGCGCCAGCAGCTCACAGGGCTACGAGCAGTACTTC
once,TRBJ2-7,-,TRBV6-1,CASSEALGGWEQYF,TGTGCCAGCAGTGAAGCCCTAGGGGGGTGGGAGCAGTACTTC
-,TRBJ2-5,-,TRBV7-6,CASSSLDRLETQYF,TGTGCCAGCAGCTCCCTAGACAGACTAGAGACCCAGTACTTC
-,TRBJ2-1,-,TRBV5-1,CASSSVAASSYNEQFF,TGCGCCAGCAGCTCAGTAGCGGCGAGTTCCTACAATGAGCAGTTCTTC
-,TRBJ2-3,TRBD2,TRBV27,CASSLLGAGEGTDTQYF,TGTGCCAGCAGTTTACTTGGGGCGGGAGAAGGCACAGATACGCAGTATTTT
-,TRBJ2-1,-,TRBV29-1,CSDQLYDEQFF,TGCAGCGACCAACTTTATGATGAGCAGTTCTTC
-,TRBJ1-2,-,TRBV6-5,CASSYVGSLPYGYTF,TGTGCCAGCAGTTATGTAGGCAGTCTTCCCTATGGCTACACCTTC
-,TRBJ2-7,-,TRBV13,CASSLGGNVYEQYF,TGTGCCAGCAGCTTAGGGGGGAACGTGTACGAGCAGTACTTC
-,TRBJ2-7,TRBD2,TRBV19,CASSTGTRSTYEQYF,TGTGCCAGTAGTACAGGGACTAGAAGTACCTACGAGCAGTACTTC
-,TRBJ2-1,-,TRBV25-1,CASSDPRDSDNEQFF,TGTGCCAGCAGTGATCCACGGGACTCGGACAATGAGCAGTTCTTC
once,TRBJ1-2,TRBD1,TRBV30,CAWTATGPGGYTF,TGTGCCTGGACCGCGACAGGGCCCGGTGGCTACACCTTC
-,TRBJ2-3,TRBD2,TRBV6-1,CASLRGGMDTQYF,TGTGCCAGTCTGCGGGGAGGGATGGATACGCAGTATTTT
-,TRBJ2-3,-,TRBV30,CAWSWEDTQYF,TGTGCCTGGAGTTGGGAAGATACGCAGTATTTT
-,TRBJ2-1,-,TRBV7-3,CASSLPPGNEQFF,TGTGCCAGCAGCTTACCGCCAGGGAATGAGCAGTTCTTC
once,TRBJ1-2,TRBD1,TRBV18,CASSPPGQGTLARYTF,TGTGCCAGCTCACCGCCGGGACAGGGGACCCTAGCCCGCTACACCTTC
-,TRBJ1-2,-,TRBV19,CASGWDGRPNYGYTF,TGTGCCAGTGGGTGGGACGGTAGGCCTAACTATGGCTACACCTTC